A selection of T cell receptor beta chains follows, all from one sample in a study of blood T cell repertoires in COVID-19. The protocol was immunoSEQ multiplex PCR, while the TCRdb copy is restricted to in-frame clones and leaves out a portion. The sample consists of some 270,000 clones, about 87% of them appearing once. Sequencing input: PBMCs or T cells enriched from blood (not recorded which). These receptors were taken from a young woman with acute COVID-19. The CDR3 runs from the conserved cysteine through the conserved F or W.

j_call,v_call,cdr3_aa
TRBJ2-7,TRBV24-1,CATSDGGEDEQYF
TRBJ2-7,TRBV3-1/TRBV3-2,CASSQVNRGHEQYF
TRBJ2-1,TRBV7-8,CASSLDLGQEYNEQFF
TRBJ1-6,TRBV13,CASSPQGSSLGSPLHF
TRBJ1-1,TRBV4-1,CASSRVTGSEAFF
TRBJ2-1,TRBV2,CASSQTLAGYNEQFF
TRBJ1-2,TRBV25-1,CASRGVPPDRDNYGYTF
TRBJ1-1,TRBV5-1,CASSPWTGNTEAFF
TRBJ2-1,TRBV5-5,CASSFLAVGDEQFF
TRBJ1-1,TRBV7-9,CASSITGGFEAFF
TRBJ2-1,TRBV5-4,CASSLGVGKGAGSYNEQFF
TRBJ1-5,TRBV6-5,CASIAGYNQPQHF
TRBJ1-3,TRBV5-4,CASSFSQGYSGNTIYF
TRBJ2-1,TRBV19,CASSIDHRSEQFF
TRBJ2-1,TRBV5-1,CASSLESRGSYNEQFF
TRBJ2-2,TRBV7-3,CASSRLTGGLSTGELFF
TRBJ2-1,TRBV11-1,CASSLERVRHYNEQFF
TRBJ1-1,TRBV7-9,CASSLARGLVNTEAFF
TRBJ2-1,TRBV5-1,CASSLILVAASYNEQFF
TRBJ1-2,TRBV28,CASSSTGNYGYTF
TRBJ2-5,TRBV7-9,CASTWGGKETQYF
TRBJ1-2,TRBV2,CASTPREGYTF
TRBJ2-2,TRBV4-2,CASSVRGVESNTGELFF
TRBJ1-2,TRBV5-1,CASSLEGQNYGYTF
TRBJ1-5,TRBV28,CASSDGQGGTQPQHF
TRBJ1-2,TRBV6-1,CASSEAPRTAYGYTF
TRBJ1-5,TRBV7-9,CASGAWDSNQPQHF
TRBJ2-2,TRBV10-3,CAISDPGTGELFF
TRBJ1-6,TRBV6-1,CASSEALLAASNSPLHF
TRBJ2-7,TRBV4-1,CASSQGIQGHEQYF
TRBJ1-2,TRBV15,CATSRDRGGAREYGYTF
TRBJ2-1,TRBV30,CASLLAGGAGNEQFF
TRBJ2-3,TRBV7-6,CASSSTGGGTDTQYF
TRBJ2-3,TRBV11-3,CASSLVVAGGTDTQYF
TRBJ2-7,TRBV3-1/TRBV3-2,CASSPTEMTGGLAYEQYF